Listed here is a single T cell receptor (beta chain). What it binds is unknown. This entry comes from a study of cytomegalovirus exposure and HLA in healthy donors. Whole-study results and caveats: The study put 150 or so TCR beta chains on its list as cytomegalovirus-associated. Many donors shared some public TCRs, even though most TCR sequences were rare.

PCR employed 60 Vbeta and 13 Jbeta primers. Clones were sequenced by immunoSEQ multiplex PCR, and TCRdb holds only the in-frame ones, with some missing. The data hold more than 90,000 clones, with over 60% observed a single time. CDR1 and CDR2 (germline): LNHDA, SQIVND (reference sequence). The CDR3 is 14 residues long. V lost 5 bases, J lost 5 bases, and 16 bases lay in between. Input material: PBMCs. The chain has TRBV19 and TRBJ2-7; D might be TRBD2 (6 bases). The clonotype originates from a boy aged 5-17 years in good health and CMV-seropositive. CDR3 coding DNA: TGTGCCAGTAGTGAGGTGGGGGGAAGCAACGAGCAGTACTTC. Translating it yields CASSEVGGSNEQYF.